The entry that follows covers one T cell receptor beta chain sequence. The data stem from a study of blood T cell repertoires in COVID-19. Study information: Researchers got acute and convalescent COVID-19 samples from the United States, Italy and Spain. T cells, B-cell-depleted T cells, or PBMCs provided the cDNA or gDNA that served as material.

Source study methods: Counts of nucleated cells, estimated from reference gene primer amplification, were obtained. Clones were sequenced by immunoSEQ multiplex PCR, and TCRdb holds only the in-frame ones, with some missing. The V and J calls and clone size are taken from that table; D and trimming were inferred from the DNA. This sample has 15,000 to 20,000 clones; about 90% occur once, and the top ten carry around 7.1%. Trimming took 3 bases from V and 5 from J, leaving 8 bases between them. Germline V gives CDR1 SGDLS, CDR2 YYNGEE. This CDR3 spans 12 amino acids. Sequencing was carried out using peripheral blood. The rearrangement links TRBV9 to TRBJ2-5, with D possibly TRBD2 on 5 matching bases. This TCR was sampled from a human donor with active COVID-19. The donor label of this sample is uncertain. CDR3 sequence reads: CASSAGMETQYF. The CDR3 DNA sequence: TGTGCCAGCAGCGCGGGGATGGAGACCCAGTACTTC.